The sequence of this TCR beta chain was determined in a study of shared clonotypes between healthy human individuals. Cells designated naive CD8 were CD45RO-negative and were positively selected for CCR7, with terminally differentiated effector memory CD45RA+ cells excluded. TCRdb's table, derived via immunoSEQ multiplex PCR, lists solely in-frame clones and lacks some. Counted here are around 580,000 clones, about 98% occurring once; the ten biggest clones make up 0.3%. This CDR3 has 16 amino acids. J lost 0 bases, V lost 4 bases, and 6 bases had no gene match. Germline V gives CDR1 MNHEY, CDR2 SMNVEV (reference sequence).

Sample: naive CD8+ T cells sorted from blood. The chain links TRBV27 to TRBJ2-1, with 7 bases aligning to TRBD1. The TCR comes from a man aged 25 to 40 in good health. The CDR3, as DNA: TGTGCCAGCAGTTACGAGGCAGGGGGCTCCTACAATGAGCAGTTCTTC. It encodes CASSYEAGGSYNEQFF.